The clone carrying this T cell receptor beta chain has a count of ten or more. The antigen remains unidentified. Time point in this sample: persistent/refractory GD, antithyroid drugs over 5 years with positive TRAb. Extracted PBMC RNA gave rise to the TCR library. From an endocrinology department in Xi'an, China, came the patients. The data belong to a study of regulatory T cells in long-lasting Graves disease. Study outcomes and limitations: Persistent disease preferred TRBV28, TRBJ1-2 and TRBJ2-5. The TCR repertoire of persistent Graves' patients was less diverse than that of newly diagnosed ones. A limited number of samples was an acknowledged limitation.

CDR1 and CDR2 (germline): SNHLY, FYNNEI. This CDR3 comprises 12 residues. Trimming left V 10 bases short and J 6 bases short, with 12 bases between. Arm-PCR of CDR3 regions and iRepertoire HTBI primers were used to build TCR beta libraries. TCRdb itself ran the multiplex PCR reads through MiXCR, one entry per CDR3 protein. There are roughly 490,000 distinct CDR3 sequences in the sample; approximately 22% occur only once, and roughly 13% lies in the top ten. This TCR was sampled from a female donor with Graves disease. The source was peripheral blood mononuclear cells (PBMCs), collected when the disease was refractory, from a patient treated with antithyroid drugs. The V call is TRBV2, the J call TRBJ2-2; D perhaps matches TRBD1 (5 bases). Written as DNA, the CDR3 is TGTGCCAACGGCCCCAGGGCCGGGGAGCTGTTTTTT. This sequence encodes CANGPRAGELFF.